These 17 T cell receptor beta chains came from one sample sequenced in a study of blood T cell repertoires in COVID-19 (dated by TCRdb to about 2020). Receptor amplification or capture employed the immunoSEQ multiplex PCR assay. Sourced from immuneACCESS, this table was stored by TCRdb with only in-frame sequences that have V and J called. A share of the clones is absent; for the studies checked, an unresolved V gene accounts for under half, and the remainder has no known explanation. Present in this sample are roughly 180,000 clones, 80% to 90% of which were seen just once. Of the sample, under 6.5% falls within the top ten clones. The sample comprised peripheral blood. The receptors originated from a woman aged 45-65 years with COVID-19, enrolled during active disease.

The chain carries TRBV29-1 and TRBJ2-7; 11 bases are a match to TRBD2. The CDR3 totals 15 residues. Per germline, CDR1 SQVTM and CDR2 ANQGSEA. With 6 bases clipped from V and 2 bases from J, the junction kept 9 bases outside the gene matches. The CDR3 region is CSVDGLAGLPYEQYF. Written as DNA, the CDR3 is TGCAGCGTCGACGGACTAGCGGGCCTACCCTACGAGCAGTACTTC.

This rearrangement joins TRBV12-3 or TRBV12-4 to TRBJ1-1; D call uncertain. Deletions cut 1 base from V and 8 bases from J, with 5 bases between. This CDR3 comprises 11 residues. The CDR3 nucleotides are TGTGCCAGCAGTTTAGGGCAGGAAGCTTTCTTT. Its protein is CASSLGQEAFF.

V usage is TRBV6-2 or TRBV6-3 and J usage is TRBJ1-6; the match to TRBD1 covers 10 bases. From germline, CDR1 is MNHEY and CDR2 SVGEGT. J lost 13 bases, V lost 6 bases, and 9 bases had no gene match. This CDR3 has 14 residues. CDR3: CASSGQGDNPPLHF. Here the CDR3 DNA reads TGTGCCAGCAGCGGACAGGGGGACAATCCCCCCCTCCACTTT.

This clone was recorded a few times. This chain uses TRBV5-4 with TRBJ2-2; D uncertain. Trimming stripped 7 bases from V and 1 base from J, with 5 bases between. CDR3 length equals 12 residues. The germline V gene encodes CDR1 SGHNT and CDR2 YYREEE (reference sequence). The CDR3 sequence is CASRRNTGELFF. CDR3 coding DNA: TGTGCCAGCCGGAGGAACACCGGGGAGCTGTTTTTT.

The gene calls are TRBV7-2 and TRBJ1-1; 7 positions agree with TRBD1. J lost 3 bases, V lost 5 bases, and 9 bases had no gene match. The CDR3 is 15 amino acids. Per germline, CDR1 SGHTA and CDR2 FQGNSA. In DNA form, the CDR3 reads TGTGCCAGCAGCCCGACCGGGACAGTTTACACTGAAGCTTTCTTT. Amino acid sequence: CASSPTGTVYTEAFF.

The rearrangement joins TRBV7-2 to TRBJ1-3, with D unresolved. V lost 2 bases, J lost 0 bases, and 5 bases lay in between. CDR1 is SGHTA and CDR2 is FQGNSA in the germline V gene. The CDR3 totals 14 residues. The CDR3 here is CASSLWSSGNTIYF. The CDR3 DNA sequence: TGTGCCAGCAGCTTATGGAGCTCTGGAAACACCATATATTTT.

The chain employs TRBV2 and TRBJ2-2; 11 bases match TRBD2. The germline V gene encodes CDR1 SNHLY and CDR2 FYNNEI. V shed 9 bases and J 2 bases; nucleotides not matched to a gene: 2. This CDR3 region has 14 residues. CDR3 nucleotides: TGTGCCAGTGGGACTAGCGGCAACACCGGGGAGCTGTTTTTT. Translation: CASGTSGNTGELFF.

V usage is TRBV2 and J usage is TRBJ2-1; tentatively, D is TRBD2 (5 bases). This CDR3 has 12 amino acids. CDR1 SNHLY and CDR2 FYNNEI come from the germline V gene. V lost 4 bases, J lost 9 bases, and 10 bases lay in between. CDR3 sequence (DNA): TGTGCCAGCAGTGTGTCGGGGATTGAGCAGTTCTTC. Protein sequence: CASSVSGIEQFF.

The chain carries TRBV30 and TRBJ1-4; perhaps TRBD1 as D (6 bases). With 2 bases removed from V and 2 bases from J, the gap between germline ends came to 18 bases. Per the germline V gene, CDR1 is GTSNPN and CDR2 is SVGIG (reference sequence). CDR3 length equals 17 residues. The CDR3 loop is CAWSLHKGGRTNEKLFF. CDR3 nucleotides: TGTGCCTGGAGTCTGCACAAAGGGGGACGGACTAATGAAAAACTGTTTTTT.

The chain employs TRBV6-5 and TRBJ1-2, with 8 positions matching TRBD1. Germline CDR1 MNHEY, CDR2 SVGAGI. The CDR3 extends over 14 amino acids. V gave up 0 bases and J gave up 6 bases; unmatched junction bases: 3. Here the CDR3 reads CASSYSGQVNGYTF. In DNA form, the CDR3 reads TGTGCCAGCAGTTACTCGGGACAGGTCAATGGCTACACCTTC.

This chain uses TRBV10-3 with TRBJ1-3; 8 nucleotides line up with TRBD1. CDR1 is ENHRY and CDR2 is SYGVKD in the germline V gene. The junction had 4 bases not matched to a gene; V was cut back by 5 bases and J by 1 base. The CDR3 covers 15 residues. CDR3 loop: CAISNRTGSGNTIYF. CDR3 DNA sequence: TGTGCCATCAGTAATCGGACAGGGTCTGGAAACACCATATATTTT.

This clone has just one count. The V call is TRBV30, the J call TRBJ1-4, with D hard to call. This CDR3 region has 12 residues. Trimming removed 0 bases from V and 6 bases from J, with 5 bases in between. From germline, CDR1 is GTSNPN and CDR2 SVGIG (reference sequence). The CDR3, as DNA: TGTGCCTGGAGTGTATCAGATGAAAAACTGTTTTTT. This sequence encodes CAWSVSDEKLFF.

This chain joins TRBV28 and TRBJ2-7, with D possibly TRBD1 on 6 matching bases. Germline CDR1 is MDHEN and CDR2 is SYDVKM. V gave up 9 bases and J gave up 5 bases, with 23 bases separating them. This CDR3 comprises 15 residues. In DNA form, the CDR3 reads TGTGCCAGTGCCGGGGCCGACAGGTACCTCCACGAGCAGTACTTC. Translation gives CASAGADRYLHEQYF.

This chain uses TRBV10-3 with TRBJ1-2, with a possible D match to TRBD1 (5 bases). Trimming removed 0 bases at V and 7 bases at J, with 21 bases between. Germline V CDR1 and CDR2: ENHRY, SYGVKD. The CDR3 is 17 residues long. This CDR3 reads CAISESGGTAGPGGYTF. In nucleotides, the CDR3 is TGTGCCATCAGTGAGTCCGGAGGGACCGCGGGCCCCGGTGGCTACACCTTC.

The V gene is TRBV6-5, the J gene TRBJ2-3, with 7 bases aligning to TRBD1. This CDR3 region has 13 residues. Unmatched junction bases numbered 5, after V lost 6 bases and J lost 5 bases. Germline V lookup: CDR1 MNHEY, CDR2 SVGAGI. This chain's CDR3 is CASSTTGKDTQYF. Here the CDR3 DNA reads TGTGCCAGCAGCACGACAGGGAAAGATACGCAGTATTTT.

This chain connects TRBV2 to TRBJ1-6; D remains ambiguous. CDR1 SNHLY and CDR2 FYNNEI come from the germline V gene. CDR3 length: 13 amino acids. V was shortened by 3 bases and J by 7 bases, with 7 bases between the two germline ends. The CDR3, as DNA: TGTGCCAGCAGTGAGGTTGCGAATTCACCCCTCCACTTT. This sequence encodes CASSEVANSPLHF.

The CDR3 protein is CASSLGQGGNQPQHF. The CDR3 DNA reads as TGTGCCAGCAGCCTCGGACAGGGTGGCAATCAGCCCCAGCATTTT. The gene calls are TRBV5-5 and TRBJ1-5, with TRBD1 matching 8 bases. Germline CDR1 reads SGHKS; CDR2 reads YYEKEE (reference sequence). V dropped 4 bases and J dropped 2; count of bases not matched to a gene: 5. The CDR3 totals 15 residues.